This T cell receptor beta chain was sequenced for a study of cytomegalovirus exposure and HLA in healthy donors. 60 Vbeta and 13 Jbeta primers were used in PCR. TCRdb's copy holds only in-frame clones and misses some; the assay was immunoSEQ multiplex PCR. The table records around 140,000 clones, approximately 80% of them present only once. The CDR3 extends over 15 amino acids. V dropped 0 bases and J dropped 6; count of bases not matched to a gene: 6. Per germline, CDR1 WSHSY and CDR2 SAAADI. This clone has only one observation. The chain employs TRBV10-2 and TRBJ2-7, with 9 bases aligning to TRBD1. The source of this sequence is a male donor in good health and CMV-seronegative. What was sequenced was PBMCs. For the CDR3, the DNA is TGCGCCAGCAGTGAGTCGGGACAGGGTAAAGGCGAGCAGTACTTC. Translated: CASSESGQGKGEQYF.